A single sample is the source of the 15 T cell receptor beta chains below, sequenced in a study of CXCR3-negative and CXCR3-positive naive CD8 T cells. Study conclusions and caveats: Higher TRB CDR3 hydrophobicity marked CXCR3-positive naive cells relative to CXCR3-negative naive cells.

No antigen has been identified for these receptors. All TRB cDNA libraries came from 5' RACE performed with UMI labels. TCRdb reworked the 5' RACE reads into one entry per CDR3 protein, no DNA. The sample includes roughly 59,000 distinct CDR3 sequences. Sample: naive CXCR3+ CD8+ T cells from blood. The subset: CD45RO-CCR7+CD27+CD95- naive CD8+ T cells expressing CXCR3 (TNR3+). These receptors all stem from a human donor in good health. Some clones in this sample may be carry-over from other donors' samples.

The chain joins TRBV19 to TRBJ1-1; TCRdb names TRBD1, which stays unverified in the absence of DNA. The CDR3 has 16 amino acids. Germline lookup yields CDR1 LNHDA and CDR2 SQIVND (reference sequence). The CDR3 region is CASSPGSGGMGTEAFF.

This chain connects TRBV7-9 to TRBJ2-3; TCRdb designates TRBD2, a call that cannot be tested without DNA. Germline values: CDR1 SEHNR, CDR2 FQNEAQ (reference sequence). This CDR3 is built from 16 residues. The CDR3 region is CASSLWTLAGTDTQYF.

The chain combines TRBV5-1 with TRBJ2-3; the D call of TRBD1 rests on TCRdb alone, since no DNA is present to check it. Germline V CDR1 and CDR2: SGHRS, YFSETQ. CDR3 length: 17 amino acids. The CDR3 loop reads CASILVEGTGRGDTQYF.

The rearrangement uses TRBV28 and TRBJ1-5; the D call of TRBD1 rests on TCRdb alone, since no DNA is present to check it. Germline V gives CDR1 MDHEN, CDR2 SYDVKM. The CDR3 contains 16 residues. CDR3 loop: CASSPDGAFSNQPQHF. The full variable domain, in which reference TRBV28 and TRBJ1-5 provide the parts outside the CDR3, is DVKVTQSSRYLVKRTGEKVFLECVQDMDHENMFWYRQDPGLGLRLIYFSYDVKMKEKGDIPEGYSVSREKKERFSLILESASTNQTSMYLCASSPDGAFSNQPQHFGDGTRLSIL.

The rearrangement uses TRBV27 and TRBJ2-1; the D call from TCRdb, TRBD1, cannot be confirmed without DNA. Germline V lookup: CDR1 MNHEY, CDR2 SMNVEV (reference sequence). The CDR3 sequence is 14 residues long. The CDR3 loop reads CASSLTGSYNEQFF.

The CDR3 reads CASSQGLAGSDTQYF. The gene calls are TRBV6-4 and TRBJ2-3; TCRdb calls TRBD2, which cannot be checked without DNA. CDR1 is MRHNA, CDR2 SNTAGT, per germline. This CDR3 region has 15 residues.

The chain couples TRBV29-1 to TRBJ1-4. There are 14 residues in the CDR3. Germline V CDR1 and CDR2: SQVTM, ANQGSEA. The CDR3 sequence: CSVEGPGPGFRLFF.

The CDR3 is CASSATGGTNTEAFF. The chain links TRBV9 to TRBJ1-1; the TCRdb D gene call, TRBD1, has no DNA to confirm it. The germline V gene has CDR1 SGDLS and CDR2 YYNGEE. The CDR3 runs to 15 residues.

V gene TRBV5-1 combines with J gene TRBJ2-1; TCRdb outputs TRBD1, but without DNA this stays unchecked. CDR3 length: 16 amino acids. CDR1 and CDR2 from the germline V gene are SGHRS and YFSETQ. CDR3 sequence reads: CASYIGGASSYDEQFF.

The chain employs TRBV5-6 and TRBJ2-3; TCRdb proposes TRBD2, but this gene call is untestable without DNA. CDR1 is SGHDT, CDR2 YYEEEE, per germline. CDR3 length equals 14 residues. The CDR3: CASSSSGGSDTQYF.

The chain is built from TRBV7-2 and TRBJ1-4; TCRdb lists TRBD1, though no DNA is available to test this call. CDR1 SGHTA and CDR2 FQGNSA come from the germline V gene. CDR3 length: 14 residues. CDR3 region: CASSLRGWNEKLFF. The entire variable domain, with the rest obtained from reference TRBV7-2 and TRBJ1-4, is as follows: GAGVSQSPSNKVTEKGKDVELRCDPISGHTALYWYRQSLGQGLEFLIYFQGNSAPDKSGLPSDRFSAERTGGSVSTLTIQRTQQEDSAVYLCASSLRGWNEKLFFGSGTQLSVL.

The rearrangement links TRBV3-1 to TRBJ2-7; as DNA is missing, the TRBD1 call by TCRdb cannot be tested. The length of the CDR3 is 16 residues. In germline, CDR1 is LGHDT, CDR2 YNNKEL (reference sequence). The chain's CDR3 is CASSQGAGTGPYEQYF.

The chain combines TRBV19 with TRBJ2-7; no DNA is available, so the TRBD1 call from TCRdb remains unchecked. The CDR3 totals 12 residues. Germline V CDR1 and CDR2: LNHDA, SQIVND (reference sequence). This CDR3 reads CASSGQYYEQYF. The full variable domain, its missing parts supplied by reference TRBV19 and TRBJ2-7, is DGGITQSPKYLFRKEGQNVTLSCEQNLNHDAMYWYRQDPGQGLRLIYYSQIVNDFQKGDIAEGYSVSREKKESFPLTVTSAQKNPTAFYLCASSGQYYEQYFGPGTRLTVT.

Here the CDR3 reads CAGGRTPGTFSNQPQHF. The rearrangement joins TRBV7-6 to TRBJ1-5; the D gene TCRdb calls, TRBD1, cannot be checked with no DNA. Per germline, CDR1 SGHVS and CDR2 FNYEAQ. The CDR3 is 17 amino acids.

The V and J genes are TRBV4-2 and TRBJ2-7; without DNA, the TCRdb call of TRBD1 cannot be checked. The germline CDR1 and CDR2 sequences are LGHNA and YNFKEQ. CDR3 size: 15 residues. CDR3: CASSQLRDSSYEQYF.